Listed below are T cell receptor beta chains from one sample, sequenced in a study of spatial heterogeneity in lung cancer. TCRdb used MiXCR to reprocess the 5' RACE reads, holding one entry per CDR3 protein. The table has tens of thousands of distinct CDR3 sequences, around 5.2% seen once. The source material was PBMCs, sampled at surgery. These receptors were collected from a female donor with early-stage non-small cell lung cancer. CDR3s include the opening cysteine and the closing phenylalanine or tryptophan. A D gene is named only where the DNA matches it firmly. Clone sizes are given selectively: once, few, many, or a class where the clone is expanded.

CASSPLAGGEDTQYF	TGCGCCAGCAGCCCTCTAGCGGGAGGGGAGGATACGCAGTATTTT	TRBV5-1	few	15	TRBD2	TRBJ2-3
CAISVRAEQYF	TGTGCCATCAGTGTTCGGGCCGAGCAGTACTTC	TRBV10-3	NA	11	NA	TRBJ2-7
CASSPDGSSTDTQYF	TGTGCCAGCAGCCCCGACGGGTCTAGCACAGATACGCAGTATTTT	TRBV5-4	many	15	NA	TRBJ2-3
CASSRDLGYNEQFF	TGTGCCAGCAGCCGGGACTTGGGCTACAATGAGCAGTTCTTC	TRBV7-2	many	14	NA	TRBJ2-1
CASSPTLGTGELFF	TGTGCCAGCAGCCCCACCCTGGGAACCGGGGAGCTGTTTTTT	TRBV11-2	many	14	NA	TRBJ2-2
CASSPPGGREETQYF	TGTGCCAGCAGCCCCCCGGGCGGGAGGGAAGAGACCCAGTACTTC	TRBV7-9	many	15	TRBD2	TRBJ2-5
CASSLVLAGARELFF	TGTGCCAGCAGCTTAGTACTAGCGGGAGCCAGGGAGCTGTTTTTT	TRBV7-2	NA	15	TRBD2	TRBJ2-2
CASSRWTSGGNEQFF	TGCGCCAGCAGCCGTTGGACTAGCGGAGGTAATGAGCAGTTCTTC	TRBV4-3	many	15	TRBD2	TRBJ2-1
CSVRPGGERWETQYF	TGCAGCGTACGACCTGGGGGGGAGCGCTGGGAGACCCAGTACTTC	TRBV29-1	many	15	TRBD2	TRBJ2-5
CASTTPTSGGGSYNEQFF	TGTGCCAGCACTACCCCGACTAGCGGGGGGGGATCCTACAATGAGCAGTTCTTC	TRBV25-1	NA	18	TRBD2	TRBJ2-1
CASSEARGSYEQYF	TGTGCCAGCAGTGAAGCGAGAGGGAGCTACGAGCAGTACTTC	TRBV2	many	14	NA	TRBJ2-7
CASSTRPQGGKYF	TGTGCCAGTAGTACTCGTCCACAGGGCGGGAAGTACTTC	TRBV19	many	13	NA	TRBJ2-5
CASSEQGPLTNTEAFF	TGTGCCAGCAGCGAACAGGGCCCACTGACGAACACTGAAGCTTTCTTT	TRBV9	many	16	NA	TRBJ1-1
CASSLDLGDTQYF	TGTGCCAGCAGCTTAGATCTGGGAGATACGCAGTATTTT	TRBV11-3	many	13	NA	TRBJ2-3
CASSYGGSGYTF	TGTGCCAGCAGTTACGGGGGTAGCGGCTACACCTTC	TRBV6-5	many	12	NA	TRBJ1-2
CASSPIPGRFNSPLHF	TGTGCCAGCAGCCCCATTCCGGGACGATTTAATTCACCCCTCCACTTT	TRBV6-1	many	16	NA	TRBJ1-6
CASRSFDVGELFF	TGTGCCAGCAGGAGTTTCGACGTCGGGGAGCTGTTTTTT	TRBV6-1	NA	13	NA	TRBJ2-2
CASSGRAGETQYF	TGTGCCAGCAGCGGGAGGGCTGGGGAGACCCAGTACTTC	TRBV5-4	many	13	TRBD2	TRBJ2-5
CASSKVLQETQYF	TGTGCCAGCAGCAAGGTTTTACAAGAGACCCAGTACTTC	TRBV21-1	NA	13	NA	TRBJ2-5
CASRRANAGGKSSYNEQFF	TGTGCCAGCAGGCGAGCTAACGCGGGGGGGAAGAGCTCCTACAATGAGCAGTTCTTC	TRBV7-9	many	19	TRBD2	TRBJ2-1
CASSWTGTRSDTQYF	TGTGCCAGCAGCTGGACCGGGACTAGATCGGATACGCAGTATTTT	TRBV5-8	NA	15	TRBD2	TRBJ2-3
CAWSVSHYSGNTIYF	TGTGCCTGGAGTGTAAGCCACTACTCTGGAAACACCATATATTTT	TRBV30	many	15	NA	TRBJ1-3
CSARHAGGYQETQYF	TGCAGTGCTAGGCACGCCGGGGGCTATCAAGAGACCCAGTACTTC	TRBV20-1	many	15	NA	TRBJ2-5
CASSPLQGQGGELFF	TGTGCCAGTAGCCCTCTCCAGGGGCAGGGCGGGGAGCTGTTTTTT	TRBV19	few	15	NA	TRBJ2-2
CSAPRQGTQETQYF	TGCAGCGCCCCAAGACAGGGGACCCAAGAGACCCAGTACTTC	TRBV29-1	many	14	TRBD1	TRBJ2-5